The T cell receptor (beta chain) described here comes from a study of CD8+CD57+ T cells in acquired aplastic anemia (dated by TCRdb to 2017 to 2018). Regarding the research as a whole: On average, sorted CD4+ and CD8+ cells yielded 3.2 ug of extracted DNA, with a range of roughly 0.18 to 27.4 ug. Mean read counts for healthy donor samples were about 10 million for CD4+ cells and roughly 12 million for CD8+ cells. Broad study findings and their caveats: Some 30 CD8+ CDR3 sequences were found to be shared between patients and controls, but these sequences appeared to be highly expressed in patients and within the immunodominant clones of the patients. Patients and healthy controls showed no significant difference in CD8+ Simpson's diversity (P=0.060).

Profiling of TCR beta VDJ combinations and CDR3 sequences used genomic DNA as the template. An Illumina HiSeq 2000 was used for TCR repertoire sequencing. The authors' pipeline ran thus. Repertoires were assessed using TRBV/TRBJ rearrangement plots, CDR3 size and DJ length profiles, and Simpson's diversity index. The immunodominant clone was defined as the most abundant DNA sequence in deep sequencing data. CDR3 amino acid sequences were checked for sharing across subjects and were also compared against the VDJdb database and published repertoires. TCRdb trimmed public reads at Q25 via fastp, called clones via MiXCR and kept in-frame beta chains. CDR3 protein sequences are deduplicated, and each keeps its most common genes and DNA. These V and J calls are TCRdb output, not the study's own analysis. Present in this sample are hundreds of thousands of distinct CDR3 sequences, just under 70% of which were seen just once. The top ten hold 3.5% to 4.5% of the sample.

As concerns this clonotype: This clone's antigen is unknown. A read error may account for a junction end that differs from germline.

In the study, sorted CD4+ and CD8+ blood T cells from patients with severe aplastic anemia and from healthy subjects underwent deep sequencing of TCR repertoires. Ficoll-Paque density gradient centrifugation was used to isolate peripheral blood mononuclear cells. Before DNA extraction, CD4+ and CD8+ T cells were sorted with FACS or magnetic beads. The sequencing sample was made of sorted CD4+, CD8+, or CD8+CD57+ T cells (not recorded which) from PBMCs. The TCR sequence derives from a human donor in good health, serving as a control.

CDR3 region: CAWRTGGNVLTF. The DNA sequence follows: TGTGCCTGGAGGACAGGGGGCAACGTCCTGACTTTC. Here the chain combines TRBV30 and TRBJ2-6, with TRBD1 identical over 9 junction bases. Including cysteine and phenylalanine, the CDR3 has 12 amino acids. The sequence is cut down to CDR3 DNA, 36 bases in frame from base 1. Per the germline V gene (reference sequence), GTSNPN is the CDR1 and SVGIG is the CDR2.